This T cell receptor (beta chain) is from a study of graft-versus-host responses after intestinal transplantation. Turning to the study itself: Recipients uniformly received anti-thymocyte globulin induction, followed by tacrolimus and steroids for about 3 years.

Study observations and caveats: GvH clonotypes were identified within recipient marrow, with a subset emerging first in ileum or blood.

In the case of this clone: Its antigen is unidentified.

Method: immunoSEQ multiplex PCR; TCRdb's copy keeps in-frame clones and lacks some. The sample contains 40,000 to 55,000 clones, 85% to 95% of which appear only once. The CDR3 sequence is 13 residues long. The V and J ends lost 7 bases and 8 bases respectively, with 17 bases between them. Germline values: CDR1 MDHEN, CDR2 SYDVKM. The sample was unstimulated CD8+ T cells sorted from spleen or lymph node cells, taken before transplant. The clonotype comes from a human donor who was the organ donor for an intestinal transplant. The genes are TRBV28 and TRBJ1-2; possibly TRBD1 for D (6 bases). CDR3 region: CASTKGGERGYTF. CDR3 sequence (DNA): TGTGCCAGCACAAAGGGGGGGGAGAGGGGCTACACCTTC.